This T cell receptor beta chain stems from a study of T cell responses to AZD1222 COVID-19 vaccine. General study points: Just five to seven people given AZD1222 tested seropositive at baseline.

As for this clone: Its specificity is unknown.

Assay used: immunoSEQ multiplex PCR; TCRdb lists only in-frame clones, some missing. The sample includes more than 150,000 clones, around 90% of them seen just once. The CDR3 is made up of 15 amino acids. V shed 6 bases, J shed 4 bases, and the junction held 9 bases outside the gene matches. CDR1 LGHNT and CDR2 FRNRAP come from the germline V gene. The chain uses TRBV12-5 and TRBJ2-1, with 7 bases aligning to TRBD2. The source material was peripheral blood, sampled on day 0 of AZD1222 vaccination. The TCR originated in an adult in good health. In DNA form, the CDR3 reads TGTGCTAGTGGCCCATCTAGCGGTTCGTACAATGAGCAGTTCTTC. Encoded protein: CASGPSSGSYNEQFF. Together with reference TRBV12-5 and TRBJ2-1, the CDR3 gives the full variable domain: DARVTQTPRHKVTEMGQEVTMRCQPILGHNTVFWYRQTMMQGLELLAYFRNRAPLDDSGMPKDRFSAEMPDATLATLKIQPSEPRDSAVYFCASGPSSGSYNEQFFGPGTRLTVL.